This entry features one T cell receptor (beta chain) sequence. The clone's antigen remains unknown. There are no base qualities to consult, and no much larger clone falls within one base. The germline V gene supplies CDR1 SGHRS and CDR2 YFSETQ. Here V drops 5 bases and J drops 10 bases, and the junction holds 11 bases not matched to any gene. From the cysteine through the phenylalanine, the CDR3 covers 16 amino acids. Only CDR3 DNA remains: 48 bases, in frame from the first base. These data belong to a study of shared clonotypes between healthy human individuals (dated by TCRdb to the early 2020s). Notes on the research overall: The cohort included a few men and two women between 18 and 49 years of age. Each donor's leukapheresis produced roughly between roughly 0.85 and 10 billion PBMCs. To increase sequencing depth and limit assay-specific biases, TCR repertoire library preparation and sequencing were carried out by different laboratories using diverse techniques. Per donor, three plates each were used for CD4 naive and CD4 memory, two for CD8 naive, and one for CD8 memory. The study deeply sequenced blood TCR repertoires of several healthy adults to estimate repertoire size and the extent of clonotype sharing between individuals.

Using the deep immunoSEQ assay, TCR CDR3 regions were amplified from genomic DNA by multiplex PCR. Extracted genomic DNA from each cell subset was distributed evenly across all wells of several immunoSEQ 96-well plates, and each plate was treated as a replicate. For sorted subsets, about 200 ng genomic DNA, equal to 30,000 to 35,000 T cell genomes, was loaded into each replicate PCR. Purified libraries were measured with a Qubit 3.0 fluorometer, size-checked on a Bioanalyzer 2100, and measured again with the KAPA Library Quantification kit. A separate single-read 150-cycle Illumina NextSeq 550 flow cell was used to sequence each immunoSEQ 96-well plate. The study's processing was this. Because only junctional sequences without quality scores were contained in the immunoSEQ output, filtering matching that applied to full-length reads could not be performed. Sequences were annotated with PyIR, a Python wrapper for IgBLAST v1.9, using IMGT germline references to assign V/J genes and CDR3. Reads were filtered out if the reads had weak V/J assignments (E-value above 1e-6), no CDR3, stop codons, out-of-frame junctions, or ambiguous translated residues. V3J clonotypes were defined by identical inferred V gene, J gene, and CDR3 amino acid sequence. To compute the percentage overlap between repertoires, the number of shared unique clonotypes was divided by the size of the smaller repertoire. Three approaches were used to assess repertoire richness: RTK rarefaction, the Chao1 estimator, and Recon v2.1 estimates of unobserved clonotypes. Generation probabilities were computed with OLGA for all TCRbeta clonotypes obtained by the gDNA method from a few donors. TCRdb took this table from immuneACCESS and kept in-frame rearrangements with V and J called. Such tables lack part of the clones; where checked against another copy, unresolved V genes explain under half of the gap, and the rest is unexplained. V and J calls and clone size are copied from that table; D and trimming were computed from the DNA. This sample holds around 940,000 clones; over 60% were observed only once. About 1.5% of the sample goes to the ten largest clones.

The donors were healthy, HIV-negative adults who had no recently reported acute infections or vaccinations. Every donor was a Caucasian adult residing in Nashville, Tennessee, USA. CD4+ T cells were enriched by magnetic negative selection; naive cells were then positively selected on CD45RA, and the negative fraction formed the memory subset. Blood was collected by leukapheresis, and PBMCs were isolated by Ficoll-Histopaque density gradient centrifugation and then cryopreserved in liquid nitrogen vapor phase. Purity and quantity of every magnetically sorted T cell population were checked by analytical flow cytometry. Genomic DNA was isolated from every sorted fraction and measured by UV absorbance on a Nanodrop 2000c. Findings and caveats that apply to the study as a whole: Because the study included a small number of donors, the genetic and exposure-history diversity represented was limited. When four donors were compared, the shared fraction of clonotypes was 5% to 6.5% for naive CD4, 3% to 4% for naive CD8, 2.3% for memory CD4, and 0.35% to 0.4% for memory CD8. Naive subsets generally had larger estimated clonotype richness than memory subsets did. Only blood was sampled, and tissue TCR repertoires likely differ from those in blood. Higher generation probabilities were observed for clonotypes shared by all four sorted-subset donors than for non-shared clonotypes. Even with the large sequencing depth, rarefaction of the sorted-subset datasets indicated that sequencing was incomplete. Based on pairwise subsampling, the degree of clonotype sharing among donors was expected to be affected by sequencing depth.

The sample was memory CD4+ T cells sorted from blood. The cell subset or site label corresponds to: CD45RA-negative fraction. The V gene is TRBV5-1 and the J gene is TRBJ2-1, and TRBD2 aligns with 14 junction nucleotides. This clonotype was obtained from a man aged 18 to 35 in good health. The CDR3 region has the sequence CASRGSGLAGEGEQFF. The sequence in DNA is TGCGCCAGCAGGGGTTCGGGACTAGCGGGAGAAGGGGAGCAGTTCTTC. The entire variable domain, with the stretches around the CDR3 drawn from the reference TRBV5-1 and TRBJ2-1 proteins, is KAGVTQTPRYLIKTRGQQVTLSCSPISGHRSVSWYQQTPGQGLQFLFEYFSETQRNKGNFPGRFSGRQFSNSRSEMNVSTLELGDSALYLCASRGSGLAGEGEQFFGPGTRLTVL.